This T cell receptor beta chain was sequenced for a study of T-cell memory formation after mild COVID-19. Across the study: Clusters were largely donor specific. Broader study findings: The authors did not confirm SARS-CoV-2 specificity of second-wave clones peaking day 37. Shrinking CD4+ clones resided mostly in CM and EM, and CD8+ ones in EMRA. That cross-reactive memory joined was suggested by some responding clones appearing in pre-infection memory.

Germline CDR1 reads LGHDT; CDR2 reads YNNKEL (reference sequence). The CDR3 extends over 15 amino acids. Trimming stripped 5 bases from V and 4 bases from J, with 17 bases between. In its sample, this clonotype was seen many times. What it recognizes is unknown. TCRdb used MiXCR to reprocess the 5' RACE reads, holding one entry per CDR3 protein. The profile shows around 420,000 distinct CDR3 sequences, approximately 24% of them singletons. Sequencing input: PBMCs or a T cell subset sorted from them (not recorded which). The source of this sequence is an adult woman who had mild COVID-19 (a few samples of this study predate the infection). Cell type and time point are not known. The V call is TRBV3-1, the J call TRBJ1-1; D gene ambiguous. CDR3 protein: CASSSFYRVGTEAFF. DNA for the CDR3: TGTGCCAGCAGCTCCTTCTACCGGGTGGGCACTGAAGCTTTCTTT.